The 3 T cell receptor beta chains presented below share a single source sample, sequenced in a study of T cells in Graves' hyperthyroidism and ophthalmopathy. Regions amplified from RNA transcripts were the TCR beta CDR3 regions. Initially, a first-round RT-PCR of the TCR CDR3 employed the HTBI primer set. TCRdb reprocessed the multiplex PCR reads via MiXCR and lists one record per CDR3 protein. The data show about 640,000 distinct CDR3 sequences, with about 20% seen just once and around a third held by the top ten. Sequenced: blood. The receptor set was obtained from a man aged 30 to 39 with Graves' ophthalmopathy.

The chain couples TRBV28 to TRBJ2-5, with 12 bases matching TRBD2. The CDR3 length is 15 residues. Looked up from germline, CDR1 is MDHEN and CDR2 is SYDVKM. V dropped 4 bases and J dropped 4; count of bases not matched to a gene: 4. The CDR3 here is CASSSGLAGSETQYF. DNA of the CDR3: TGTGCCAGCAGTTCCGGACTAGCGGGATCAGAGACCCAGTACTTC. Filled out from reference TRBV28 and TRBJ2-5, the complete variable domain reads DVKVTQSSRYLVKRTGEKVFLECVQDMDHENMFWYRQDPGLGLRLIYFSYDVKMKEKGDIPEGYSVSREKKERFSLILESASTNQTSMYLCASSSGLAGSETQYFGPGTRLLVL.

This clonotype came up many times. The CDR3: CASSDFSYEQYF. CDR3 in DNA: TGTGCCAGCAGCGACTTCTCCTACGAGCAGTACTTC. J is TRBJ2-7 and V is TRBV5-8; D is unclear. The germline V gene has CDR1 SGHTS and CDR2 YDEGEE. V was clipped by 4 bases and J by 0 bases, with 5 bases between them. The length of the CDR3 is 12 residues.

Concerning this clonotype: Because it lacks the conserved phenylalanine or tryptophan at the end, this CDR3 is likely a read error. This chain uses TRBV28 with TRBJ1-1; D uncertain. The CDR3 sequence is 14 residues long. Germline V gives CDR1 MDHEN, CDR2 SYDVKM. The V end was cut by 2 bases, the J end by 4 bases, with 11 bases between. CDR3 amino acids: CASSLTGVGTEAFS. As DNA, the CDR3 is TGTGCCAGCAGTTTAACGGGTGTGGGCACTGAAGCTTTCTCT.